This is a list of T cell receptor beta chains from one sample in a study of blood T cell repertoires in COVID-19. Produced via immunoSEQ multiplex PCR; TCRdb's table is partial and in-frame only. The sample shows about 170,000 clones, roughly 84% of them seen only once. Specimen: peripheral blood. The receptor set was obtained from a man in his sixties who had recovered from COVID-19. The CDR3 runs from the conserved cysteine through the conserved F or W. The order of the fields is J gene, V gene, D gene, clone size, CDR3 protein, CDR3 DNA. A D gene is named only where the DNA matches it firmly. Size is stated for part of the rows, as once, few or many counts, or as a class when the clone is expanded.

j_call: TRBJ1-5; v_call: TRBV5-5; d_call: TRBD1; clone_size: -; cdr3_aa: CASSWGTGWNQPQHF; cdr3_nt: TGTGCCAGCAGTTGGGGGACAGGGTGGAATCAGCCCCAGCATTTT
j_call: TRBJ2-5; v_call: TRBV30; d_call: -; clone_size: -; cdr3_aa: CAWSENWETQYF; cdr3_nt: TGTGCCTGGAGCGAGAATTGGGAGACCCAGTACTTC
j_call: TRBJ1-1; v_call: TRBV24-1; d_call: -; clone_size: few; cdr3_aa: CATSECPVRARNTEAFF; cdr3_nt: TGTGCCACCAGTGAGTGTCCTGTCAGGGCGAGGAACACTGAAGCTTTCTTT
j_call: TRBJ2-2; v_call: TRBV7-2; d_call: -; clone_size: once; cdr3_aa: CASSLGRGLGTGELFF; cdr3_nt: TGTGCCAGCAGCTTAGGACGGGGACTTGGCACCGGGGAGCTGTTTTTT
j_call: TRBJ2-1; v_call: TRBV7-3; d_call: TRBD1; clone_size: -; cdr3_aa: CASSTRDRETYNEQFF; cdr3_nt: TGTGCCAGCAGCACGCGGGACAGGGAAACCTACAATGAGCAGTTCTTC
j_call: TRBJ1-2; v_call: TRBV6-5; d_call: -; clone_size: -; cdr3_aa: CASSPQDSFNYGYTF; cdr3_nt: TGTGCCAGCAGCCCCCAGGACAGCTTTAACTATGGCTACACCTTC
j_call: TRBJ2-3; v_call: TRBV11-2; d_call: TRBD2; clone_size: once; cdr3_aa: CASSLDRGLAGTDTQYF; cdr3_nt: TGTGCCAGCAGCTTAGATCGGGGACTAGCGGGCACAGATACGCAGTATTTT
j_call: TRBJ2-7; v_call: TRBV19; d_call: TRBD1; clone_size: -; cdr3_aa: CASRTGDGSLYEQYF; cdr3_nt: TGTGCCAGTAGAACAGGGGACGGATCCCTCTACGAGCAGTACTTC
j_call: TRBJ2-5; v_call: TRBV5-5; d_call: -; clone_size: -; cdr3_aa: CASSLGEGQQETQYF; cdr3_nt: TGTGCCAGCAGCTTGGGGGAAGGACAGCAAGAGACCCAGTACTTC
j_call: TRBJ1-4; v_call: TRBV6-5; d_call: TRBD1; clone_size: -; cdr3_aa: CASYRGIRNEKLFF; cdr3_nt: TGTGCCAGCTACAGGGGGATCCGAAATGAAAAACTGTTTTTT